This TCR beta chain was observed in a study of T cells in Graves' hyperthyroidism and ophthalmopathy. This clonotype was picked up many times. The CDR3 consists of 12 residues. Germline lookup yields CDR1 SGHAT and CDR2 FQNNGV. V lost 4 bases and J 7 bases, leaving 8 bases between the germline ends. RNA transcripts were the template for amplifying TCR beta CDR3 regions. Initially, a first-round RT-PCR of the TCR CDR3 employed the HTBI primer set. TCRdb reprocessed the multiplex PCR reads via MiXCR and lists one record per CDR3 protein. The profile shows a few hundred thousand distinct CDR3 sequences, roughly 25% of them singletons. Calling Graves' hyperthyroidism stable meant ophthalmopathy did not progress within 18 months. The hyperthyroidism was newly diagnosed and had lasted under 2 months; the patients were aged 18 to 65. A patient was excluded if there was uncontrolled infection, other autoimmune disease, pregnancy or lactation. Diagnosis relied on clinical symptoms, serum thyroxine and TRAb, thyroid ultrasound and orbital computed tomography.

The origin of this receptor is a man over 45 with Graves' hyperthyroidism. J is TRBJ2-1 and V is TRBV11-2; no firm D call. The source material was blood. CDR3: CASSSLTNEQFF. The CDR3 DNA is TGTGCCAGCAGCTCCTTGACTAATGAGCAGTTCTTC. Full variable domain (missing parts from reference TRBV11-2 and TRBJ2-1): EAGVAQSPRYKIIEKRQSVAFWCNPISGHATLYWYQQILGQGPKLLIQFQNNGVVDDSQLPKDRFSAERLKGVDSTLKIQPAKLEDSAVYLCASSSLTNEQFFGPGTRLTVL.